The 9 T cell receptor beta chains below come from one sample, sequenced in a study of CD8+CD57+ T cells in acquired aplastic anemia. Genomic DNA acted as the template from which TCR beta VDJ combination and CDR3 sequence profiling were carried out. MiXCR was run by TCRdb on the reads, yielding one entry per CDR3 protein. This table holds hundreds of thousands of distinct CDR3 sequences, more than 25% found once. All sequencing subjects had displayed CD8+CD57+ cell expansion on flow cytometry. The sequencing sample was made of sorted CD4+, CD8+, or CD8+CD57+ T cells (not recorded which) from PBMCs. The source is a human donor with aplastic anemia.

This chain joins TRBV18 and TRBJ1-1; a possible D gene is TRBD1 (6 bases). Looked up from germline, CDR1 is KGHSH and CDR2 is LQKENI. Trimming cost V 6 bases and J 14 bases, with 22 bases left between them. The CDR3 totals 13 residues. CDR3 nucleotide sequence: TGTGCCAGCTCGTCCGGGACACCTGGTTTGGGCTTCTTT. It specifies CASSSGTPGLGFF.

This clonotype was picked up many times. This chain uses TRBV7-8 with TRBJ2-2; a possible D gene is TRBD1 (5 bases). Trimming removed 6 bases at V and 1 base at J, with 12 bases between. Germline CDR1 reads SGHVS; CDR2 reads FQNEAQ. The length of the CDR3 is 15 residues. DNA of the CDR3: TGTGCCAGCAGATTTAACACAGGGAACACCGGGGAGCTGTTTTTT. The encoded protein is CASRFNTGNTGELFF. Full variable domain (missing parts from reference TRBV7-8 and TRBJ2-2): GAGVSQSPRYKVAKRGQDVALRCDPISGHVSLFWYQQALGQGPEFLTYFQNEAQLDKSGLPSDRFFAERPEGSVSTLKIQRTQQEDSAVYLCASRFNTGNTGELFFGEGSRLTVL.

This clonotype was seen at least ten times. CDR3 DNA sequence: TGTGCCAGCAGCGCCGGACCGGTACTAGGGCCCCAGCATTTT. It is translated as CASSAGPVLGPQHF. The chain links TRBV7-9 to TRBJ1-5, with no clear D. The CDR3 extends over 14 amino acids. The V end lost 5 bases, the J end lost 9 bases, and 17 bases lay between the germline ends. CDR1 SEHNR and CDR2 FQNEAQ come from the germline V gene (reference sequence).

At least ten counts were recorded for this clonotype. The chain recombines TRBV7-3 with TRBJ2-1; 8 bases are shared with TRBD2. The V gene end was trimmed by 2 bases and the J gene end by 3 bases; junction bases not matched to a gene: 3. In germline, CDR1 is SGHTA, CDR2 FQGTGA. This CDR3 is built from 15 residues. In DNA, the CDR3 is TGTGCCAGCAGCTTACTAGCGGGTGTCTACAATGAGCAGTTCTTC. This encodes CASSLLAGVYNEQFF. Drawing the rest from reference TRBV7-3 and TRBJ2-1, the complete variable domain is GAGVSQTPSNKVTEKGKYVELRCDPISGHTALYWYRQSLGQGPEFLIYFQGTGAADDSGLPNDRFFAVRPEGSVSTLKIQRTERGDSAVYLCASSLLAGVYNEQFFGPGTRLTVL.

This clonotype came up many times. V usage is TRBV5-1 and J usage is TRBJ1-2, with D perhaps TRBD1 (5 bases). The V end lost 0 bases, the J end lost 6 bases, and 15 bases lay between the germline ends. CDR1 is SGHRS, CDR2 YFSETQ, per germline. CDR3 length: 15 amino acids. DNA of the CDR3: TGCGCCAGCAGCTTGGTTACAGGTTTGGCGGATGGCTACACCTTC. This codes for CASSLVTGLADGYTF.

This clonotype has at least ten counts. The chain recombines TRBV2 with TRBJ2-1; tentative D call: TRBD2 (5 bases). Trimming cost V 4 bases and J 15 bases, with 16 bases left between them. Germline V gene data show CDR1 as SNHLY and CDR2 as FYNNEI. The CDR3 consists of 12 residues. CDR3 protein: CASSAAGVGAFF. The DNA of the CDR3 is TGTGCCAGCAGTGCGGCCGGGGTCGGTGCGTTCTTC.

In its sample, this clonotype was seen a few times. The CDR3 spells CATSDLGREETQYF. In DNA, the CDR3 is TGTGCCACCAGTGATTTGGGCAGAGAAGAGACCCAGTACTTC. V is TRBV24-1 and J is TRBJ2-5; D gene uncertain. The germline V gene encodes CDR1 KGHDR and CDR2 SFDVKD. V gave up 0 bases and J gave up 3 bases, with 7 bases separating them. This CDR3 is 14 amino acids long.

This clonotype turned up a few times. A read error may explain this, as a much larger clone is one base away. This chain uses TRBV25-1 with TRBJ2-1; 7 positions agree with TRBD1. Germline V gene sequence: CDR1 MGHDK, CDR2 SYGVNS. The CDR3 loop spans 15 amino acids. The CDR3, as DNA: TGTGCCAGCGGTGAATACAGGGGCGCCTACAATGAGCAGTTCTTC. This sequence encodes CASGEYRGAYNEQFF.

The chain recombines TRBV4-3 with TRBJ2-1; D possibly matches TRBD1 or TRBD2 (5 bases each). Trimming stripped 3 bases from V and 8 bases from J, with 17 bases between. The V gene's germline CDR1 is LGHNA and CDR2 YSLEER. The CDR3 has 15 residues. CDR3 in DNA: TGCGCCAGCAGCCACGGGACGGACCCTCTCCATGAGCAGTTCTTC. This gives the protein CASSHGTDPLHEQFF.